This passage covers 7 T cell receptor beta chains from one sample sequenced in a study of T cell repertoires in cytomegalovirus infection. No antigen has been assigned to these receptors. One entry per CDR3 protein results from TCRdb running MiXCR on the reads. The sample lists some 800,000 distinct CDR3 sequences; 30% to 35% were seen once. Sequencing was performed on cultured CD8+ T cells from PBMCs, taken from culture after CMV antigen stimulation. The receptors shown here come from a human donor in good health (CMV status not recorded). Some clones in this sample may be carry-over from other donors' samples.

This clonotype was counted many times. The junction differs from germline at one of its ends, possibly a read error. The chain carries TRBV4-1 and TRBJ1-2; unclear D gene. Per the germline V gene, CDR1 is MGHRA and CDR2 is YSYEKL. The CDR3 extends over 13 amino acids. The DNA for the CDR3 is TGCGCCAGCAGTCAAGGGCCTGACTATGGCTACACCTTC. It codes for CASSQGPDYGYTF.

This clonotype was picked up many times. The chain is built from TRBV7-3 and TRBJ2-5; tentative D call: TRBD1 (6 bases). Trimming took off 5 bases at V and 0 bases at J, with 7 bases between the two ends. Looked up from germline, CDR1 is SGHTA and CDR2 is FQGTGA. CDR3 size: 13 residues. The CDR3 loop is CASSRDNQETQYF. The CDR3 region has the DNA TGTGCCAGCAGCCGGGACAACCAAGAGACCCAGTACTTC.

The V gene is TRBV6-6, the J gene TRBJ1-1, with D possibly being TRBD1 (6 bases). The CDR3 runs 14 residues. The V end lost 6 bases, the J end lost 1 base, and 12 bases lay between the germline ends. CDR1 and CDR2 from the germline V gene are MNHNY and SVGAGI (reference sequence). The CDR3 nucleotides read TGTGCCAGCAGACCAGGGGATCGGAACACTGAAGCTTTCTTT. Translation gives CASRPGDRNTEAFF.

Many counts were recorded for this clonotype. The V and J genes are TRBV7-9 and TRBJ2-2, with 7 bases lining up with TRBD1. The CDR3 is 16 residues long. The V and J ends lost 6 bases and 0 bases, in that order; junction bases with no gene match: 7. Germline values: CDR1 SEHNR, CDR2 FQNEAQ (reference sequence). The chain's CDR3 is CASSPYRGTNTGELFF. The CDR3, as DNA: TGTGCCAGCAGTCCTTACAGGGGAACGAACACCGGGGAGCTGTTTTTT.

The rearrangement links TRBV10-1 to TRBJ1-1; D is uncertain. The V and J ends lost 3 bases and 0 bases respectively, with 5 bases between them. This CDR3 spans 13 amino acids. Germline V gene lookup returns CDR1 WNHNN and CDR2 SYGVQD (reference sequence). The CDR3 loop is CASSDPMNTEAFF. In DNA form, the CDR3 reads TGCGCCAGCAGTGATCCCATGAACACTGAAGCTTTCTTT.

This chain connects TRBV7-6 to TRBJ2-7; no firm D call. Germline V gene lookup returns CDR1 SGHVS and CDR2 FNYEAQ. With 5 bases removed from V and 4 bases from J, the gap between germline ends came to 15 bases. The CDR3 covers 14 residues. The CDR3 DNA follows: TGTGCCAGCAGCCCCCCCCTCTTGGAGTACGAGCAGTACTTC. This codes for CASSPPLLEYEQYF.

This clonotype has a count of ten or more. This chain joins TRBV7-6 and TRBJ2-3, with D possibly TRBD1 on 7 matching bases. Trimming removed 5 bases at V and 3 bases at J, with 15 bases between. Germline V lookup: CDR1 SGHVS, CDR2 FNYEAQ. CDR3 length: 15 residues. CDR3 residues: CASSPRQGGTDTQYF. The CDR3 DNA reads TGTGCCAGCAGCCCAAGACAGGGAGGTACAGATACGCAGTATTTT. Filled out from reference TRBV7-6 and TRBJ2-3, the complete variable domain reads GAGVSQSPRYKVTKRGQDVALRCDPISGHVSLYWYRQALGQGPEFLTYFNYEAQQDKSGLPNDRFSAERPEGSISTLTIQRTEQRDSAMYRCASSPRQGGTDTQYFGPGTRLTVL.